This T cell receptor (beta chain) was recorded in a study of OX40 agonist ivuxolimab in advanced cancers. Across the study: Ivuxolimab, an antibody acting as an agonist of OX40 (CD134), was used to treat patients. Three patients showed partial responses: one hepatocellular carcinoma and two cutaneous melanoma cases. Study-wide findings and caveats: The specificity for antigen of the expanded peripheral T cells was not determined.

Sequenced by immunoSEQ multiplex PCR; TCRdb stores in-frame clones only, minus some. The table records some 62,000 clones, around 93% of them present only once. This CDR3 region has 13 residues. CDR1 is SGHNT, CDR2 YENEEA, per germline. Deletions cut 1 base from V and 3 bases from J, with 4 bases between. To note about this clone: Its antigen remains unknown.

The input for sequencing was CD4+ or CD8+ T cells sorted from blood, taken in a trial of the OX40 agonist ivuxolimab. The clonotype originates from an adult with an advanced solid tumor such as melanoma, head and neck, liver or kidney cancer. The chain recombines TRBV11-3 with TRBJ2-1; no definite D call. The CDR3 DNA reads TGTGCCAGCAGCTTAGCGGACTACAATGAGCAGTTCTTC. The encoded protein is CASSLADYNEQFF.